This TCR beta chain was observed in a study of T cells after yellow fever vaccination. Using its own MiXCR run on the 5' RACE reads, TCRdb lists one record per CDR3 protein. Of roughly 300,000 distinct CDR3 sequences listed, around 6.8% are singletons. Sequencing was performed on PBMCs, taken about 41 days after the first yellow fever vaccination. This receptor was obtained from a man aged 18-30 years who received the YFV17D yellow fever vaccine.

The CDR3 sequence is CSAPRVGGGANVLTF. CDR3 DNA sequence: TGCAGTGCACCCAGGGTTGGTGGCGGGGCCAACGTCCTGACTTTC. The chain is built from TRBV20-1 and TRBJ2-6; weak D call: TRBD1 (5 bases). The CDR3 covers 15 residues. The germline V gene encodes CDR1 DFQATT and CDR2 SNEGSKA (reference sequence). Trimming left V 6 bases short and J 4 bases short, with 16 bases between.